These 8 T cell receptor beta chains originate from one sample sequenced in a study of blood T cell repertoires in COVID-19. Sequenced by immunoSEQ multiplex PCR; TCRdb stores in-frame clones only, minus some. The sample lists fewer than 150,000 clones; 85% were seen once. The specimen was peripheral blood. The source of these receptors is a man aged 35-49 years with acute or convalescent COVID-19.

V is TRBV7-2 and J is TRBJ2-3; TRBD1 matches 8 bases. CDR1 SGHTA and CDR2 FQGNSA come from the germline V gene. J gave up 5 bases and V 5 bases, and 9 bases lay outside the gene matches. The CDR3 consists of 15 residues. The CDR3 here is CASSEQAGGGDTQYF. In nucleotides, the CDR3 is TGTGCCAGCAGCGAGCAGGCAGGGGGCGGAGATACGCAGTATTTT.

The chain links TRBV13 to TRBJ2-3; the D is unclear. In germline, CDR1 is PRHDT, CDR2 FYEKMQ (reference sequence). There are 13 residues in the CDR3. Deletions cut 0 bases from V and 4 bases from J, with 5 bases between. Here the CDR3 reads CASSLGLSDTQYF. The CDR3 DNA reads as TGTGCCAGCAGCTTAGGCCTCTCAGATACGCAGTATTTT.

The sample holds a few counts of this clone. The chain carries TRBV7-9 and TRBJ2-7, with 9 positions matching TRBD1. The ends lost 7 bases at V and 4 bases at J; junction bases unmatched: 8. CDR3 length equals 14 residues. Germline-derived CDR1 and CDR2 are SEHNR and FQNEAQ (reference sequence). CDR3 DNA sequence: TGTGCCAGCAACTCCGGGACAGGGACTTACGAGCAGTACTTC. As protein: CASNSGTGTYEQYF.

This chain connects TRBV6-5 to TRBJ1-5, with D perhaps matching TRBD1 (6 bases). In germline, CDR1 is MNHEY, CDR2 SVGAGI. V was pared by 6 bases and J by 5 bases, with 11 bases between. This CDR3 region has 13 residues. The CDR3 sequence is CASSTYRDQPQHF. The CDR3 DNA is TGTGCCAGCAGCACCTACAGGGATCAGCCCCAGCATTTT.

The V call is TRBV6-5, the J call TRBJ1-2; TRBD1 aligns across 8 bases. The ends lost 6 bases at V and 4 bases at J; junction bases unmatched: 4. Germline CDR1 is MNHEY and CDR2 is SVGAGI. CDR3 length: 13 amino acids. The CDR3 loop is CASRATGGYGYTF. The CDR3 bases are TGTGCCAGCAGAGCTACAGGGGGCTATGGCTACACCTTC.

The DNA for the CDR3 is TGCGCCAGCAGCCCCTCCCGGACAGGGCGTAATGAAAAACTGTTTTTT. Amino acids: CASSPSRTGRNEKLFF. The chain employs TRBV4-3 and TRBJ1-4; 8 nucleotides line up with TRBD1. The CDR3 is 16 amino acids. V shed 4 bases and J 4 bases; nucleotides not matched to a gene: 8. Germline-derived CDR1 and CDR2 are LGHNA and YSLEER.

The chain carries TRBV10-3 and TRBJ2-2; 7 nucleotides match TRBD1. The germline CDR1 and CDR2 sequences are ENHRY and SYGVKD. CDR3 length: 16 amino acids. Trimming removed 5 bases from V and 0 bases from J; junction bases left unmatched: 6. For the CDR3, the DNA is TGTGCCATCAGTCAGTGGACAGGAGCGAACACCGGGGAGCTGTTTTTT. As protein: CAISQWTGANTGELFF.

J is TRBJ2-6 and V is TRBV6-5; D unresolved. This CDR3 region has 14 residues. V was trimmed by 10 bases and J by 1 base, leaving 11 bases between them. In germline, CDR1 is MNHEY, CDR2 SVGAGI. The CDR3 here is CAIRSLSGANVLTF. For the CDR3, the DNA is TGTGCCATCCGTTCCCTGTCTGGGGCCAACGTCCTGACTTTC.